These 16 T cell receptor beta chains originate from one sample sequenced in a study of blood T cell repertoires in COVID-19. Assay: immunoSEQ multiplex PCR; the TCRdb copy retains only in-frame clones and omits some. The table has some 180,000 clones, around four fifths seen once. The sequenced sample consisted of peripheral blood. All receptors come from a woman of 80 years or more with COVID-19, enrolled during active disease.

J is TRBJ1-4 and V is TRBV19, with no clear D. V dropped 5 bases and J dropped 10 bases, with 17 bases sitting between them. The CDR3 runs 14 residues. Looked up from germline, CDR1 is LNHDA and CDR2 is SQIVND (reference sequence). CDR3: CASSSANRGGKLFF. The CDR3 nucleotides are TGTGCCAGTAGTTCCGCCAACCGAGGTGGAAAACTGTTTTTT.

In its sample, this clone was seen a few times. The chain links TRBV9 to TRBJ1-2; TRBD1 might be the D (5 bases). The CDR3 length is 13 residues. Germline V lookup: CDR1 SGDLS, CDR2 YYNGEE. Deletions cut 4 bases from V and 3 bases from J, with 10 bases between. The CDR3 sequence: CASSIGGDYGYTF. CDR3 DNA sequence: TGTGCCAGCAGCATTGGGGGGGACTATGGCTACACCTTC.

The chain recombines TRBV7-3 with TRBJ2-5; D uncertain. Germline V gene data show CDR1 as SGHTA and CDR2 as FQGTGA. The CDR3 runs 14 residues. Trimming pared 0 bases from V and 7 bases from J, leaving 12 bases between. The CDR3, as DNA: TGTGCCAGCAGCTTAACCGGCCCGTCGGGGACCCAGTACTTC. Protein sequence: CASSLTGPSGTQYF.

The chain couples TRBV10-3 to TRBJ1-1; 9 bases map to TRBD1. J gave up 4 bases and V 4 bases, and 10 bases lay outside the gene matches. This CDR3 is built from 16 residues. CDR1 and CDR2 (germline): ENHRY, SYGVKD. The CDR3 is CAISGSWTGEGTEAFF. CDR3 coding DNA: TGTGCCATCAGTGGGTCTTGGACAGGGGAAGGCACTGAAGCTTTCTTT.

V and J are TRBV5-4 and TRBJ2-3; 11 bases map to TRBD2. The CDR3 sequence is 17 residues long. Trimming took 0 bases from V and 2 from J; bases not matched to a gene: 5. From germline, CDR1 is SGHNT and CDR2 YYREEE (reference sequence). Here the CDR3 reads CASSLAPGLAVTDTQYF. The CDR3 DNA reads as TGTGCCAGCAGCTTGGCCCCGGGACTAGCGGTCACAGATACGCAGTATTTT. The full variable domain, in which reference TRBV5-4 and TRBJ2-3 provide the parts outside the CDR3, is ETGVTQSPTHLIKTRGQQVTLRCSSQSGHNTVSWYQQALGQGPQFIFQYYREEENGRGNFPPRFSGLQFPNYSSELNVNALELDDSALYLCASSLAPGLAVTDTQYFGPGTRLTVL.

The rearrangement joins TRBV29-1 to TRBJ2-5, with D possibly TRBD2 on 5 matching bases. V was shortened by 2 bases and J by 4 bases, with 8 bases between the two germline ends. CDR3 size: 12 residues. Germline CDR1 reads SQVTM; CDR2 reads ANQGSEA. The CDR3 sequence is CSVEIEGETQYF. In DNA, the CDR3 is TGCAGCGTTGAAATAGAGGGAGAGACCCAGTACTTC.

The chain has TRBV20-1 and TRBJ2-3; 7 bases are shared with TRBD2. There are 17 residues in the CDR3. Looked up from germline, CDR1 is DFQATT and CDR2 is SNEGSKA (reference sequence). V shed 3 bases and J 2 bases; nucleotides not matched to a gene: 14. The CDR3 sequence is CSASTGTLGGITDTQYF. Written as DNA, the CDR3 is TGCAGTGCTAGTACGGGGACTCTCGGGGGGATCACAGATACGCAGTATTTT.

This clone was found once. V and J are TRBV18 and TRBJ2-3; no clear D gene. Germline-derived CDR1 and CDR2 are KGHSH and LQKENI. V lost 3 bases, J lost 7 bases, and 11 bases lay in between. The CDR3 loop spans 13 amino acids. The CDR3 spells CASSPTASYTQYF. In nucleotides, the CDR3 is TGTGCCAGCTCACCCACAGCCTCATATACGCAGTATTTT.

V gene TRBV30 combines with J gene TRBJ2-3, with 9 bases lining up with TRBD2. The V gene's germline CDR1 is GTSNPN and CDR2 SVGIG (reference sequence). With 4 bases clipped from V and 1 base from J, the junction kept 6 bases outside the gene matches. This CDR3 contains 15 residues. The CDR3 sequence is CAWNSGRSGTDTQYF. The CDR3, as DNA: TGTGCCTGGAATAGCGGGAGATCCGGCACAGATACGCAGTATTTT.

The chain joins TRBV2 to TRBJ1-1; D ambiguous. Germline assignment: CDR1 SNHLY and CDR2 FYNNEI. This CDR3 is 12 amino acids long. V was trimmed by 5 bases and J by 3 bases, leaving 7 bases between them. CDR3 DNA: TGTGCCAGCAGTCGTCAGTACACTGAAGCTTTCTTT. Protein: CASSRQYTEAFF.

This clone was counted a few times. The chain has TRBV7-3 and TRBJ2-1, with D perhaps TRBD2 (5 bases). The CDR3 is 13 amino acids. Trimming cost V 4 bases and J 4 bases, with 8 bases left between them. CDR1 and CDR2 (germline): SGHTA, FQGTGA. The CDR3 region has the DNA TGTGCCAGCAGCTCGACTAATTACAATGAGCAGTTCTTC. As protein: CASSSTNYNEQFF.

The chain joins TRBV6-6 to TRBJ2-7, with TRBD2 identical over 11 bases. This CDR3 region has 15 residues. J gave up 4 bases and V 4 bases, and 6 bases lay outside the gene matches. Germline CDR1 is MNHNY and CDR2 is SVGAGI (reference sequence). CDR3 DNA: TGTGCCAGCAGTTCAACTCTAGCGGGAGGTTACGAGCAGTACTTC. It encodes CASSSTLAGGYEQYF.

There are a few counts of this clone. The chain uses TRBV12-3 or TRBV12-4 and TRBJ1-5; no clear D gene. V lost 6 bases to trimming and J lost 9 bases, with 12 bases between them. The CDR3 totals 12 residues. The CDR3 DNA sequence: TGTGCCAGCAGAATGGCAGGAACGCCCCAGCATTTT. It encodes CASRMAGTPQHF.

The chain carries TRBV7-3 and TRBJ2-2, with D perhaps TRBD2 (6 bases). The CDR3 is 14 residues long. Trimming took off 3 bases at V and 5 bases at J, with 10 bases between the two ends. Germline V gives CDR1 SGHTA, CDR2 FQGTGA. Here the CDR3 reads CASSFSAGTGELFF. DNA of the CDR3: TGTGCCAGCAGCTTCTCTGCGGGGACCGGGGAGCTGTTTTTT.

CDR3 in amino acids: CASSRSYEQYF. In nucleotides, the CDR3 is TGTGCCAGCAGCCGCTCCTACGAGCAGTACTTC. This sequence joins TRBV21-1 and TRBJ2-7; the tabulated D call, TRBD2, remains unverified against the DNA. TRBV21-1 represents a pseudogene. There are 11 residues in the CDR3.

The sample holds one count of this clone. This chain links TRBV5-4 with TRBJ2-3; D is perhaps TRBD2 (6 bases). The CDR3 extends over 15 amino acids. V was pared by 0 bases and J by 4 bases, with 12 bases between. Germline V lookup: CDR1 SGHNT, CDR2 YYREEE (reference sequence). CDR3 in DNA: TGTGCCAGCAGCTTGGGCGGGGAGTCCCCAGATACGCAGTATTTT. Translated, it gives CASSLGGESPDTQYF.